The entry below describes one T cell receptor (beta chain). Its specificity is unknown. The record originates from a study of cytomegalovirus exposure and HLA in healthy donors. Study-wide results and limits: From TCR beta sequences, most subjects' HLA-A and HLA-B alleles were reportedly predicted accurately.

This PCR relied on a set of 60 Vbeta primers and 13 Jbeta primers. The method was immunoSEQ multiplex PCR; TCRdb's version includes in-frame clones alone and lacks a portion of them. The sample yields 160,000 or so clones, around 78% seen once. The material sequenced was PBMCs. This TCR was recovered from a middle-aged woman in good health and CMV-seronegative.

CDR3 sequence reads: CASSPGAWGSNQPQHF. The CDR3 coding sequence is TGTGCCAGCTCACCAGGGGCGTGGGGTAGCAATCAGCCCCAGCATTTT. V usage is TRBV18 and J usage is TRBJ1-5, with D possibly TRBD1 on 5 matching bases. The CDR3 runs 16 residues. V lost 2 bases, J lost 0 bases, and 11 bases lay in between. Germline V lookup: CDR1 KGHSH, CDR2 LQKENI. Drawing the rest from reference TRBV18 and TRBJ1-5, the complete variable domain is NAGVMQNPRHLVRRRGQEARLRCSPMKGHSHVYWYRQLPEEGLKFMVYLQKENIIDESGMPKERFSAEFPKEGPSILRIQQVVRGDSAAYFCASSPGAWGSNQPQHFGDGTRLSIL.